This T cell receptor beta chain was recovered during a study of blood T cells in healthy people across ages (dated by TCRdb to 2014 to 2015). About the study as a whole: Template switching captured roughly one uniquely barcoded TCR beta cDNA molecule per two T cells in model experiments. The study measured age-related changes in TCR beta repertoire diversity using deep sequencing normalized with unique cDNA molecular identifiers. The donors were split into four age groups: young (average approximately 16 years), middle-aged (around 40), aged (more than 60) and long-lived (roughly 80). Two additional independent replicas of 1 million unique cDNA reads from the same blood draw were analyzed for two donors (one aged 18 to 29 and one aged 80 or older). What the work shows at the level of the full study, not this receptor alone: Compared with the aged group, more naive CD4+ T cells, fewer expanded clones and increased TCR diversity were shown by the long-lived group, suggesting age selection. There was a strong correlation between observed TCR beta diversity and the percentage of naive T cells measured by flow cytometry. Estimates of total diversity from one million sequenced T cells were regarded as lower bounds and underestimates. Donor CMV infection status was unknown, potentially confounding age-related changes in expanded clonotypes. As age increased, observed TCR beta diversity per million T cells dropped in a roughly linear way, and a significant reduction was already evident by age around 41. Because profiling used bulk unsorted PBMCs, naive and antigen-experienced compartments could not be compared conclusively.

As for this clonotype: What antigen it recognizes has not been identified. A read error may produce the germline difference seen at one junction end.

From cysteine to phenylalanine, the CDR3 is 13 amino acids long. Left in the record is the CDR3 DNA by itself, 39 bases read in frame from the first base. Looking up the germline V gene yields CDR1 ENHRY and CDR2 SYGVKD. Library prep was done by 5' RACE. The reads were generated on an Illumina HiSeq 2500. A second PCR of about 6 to 12 cycles was performed with a sample-barcoded 5' primer and a J-beta primer mix. A unique molecular identifier was introduced onto each TCR beta cDNA molecule by a template-switch 5' adaptor carrying 12 random nucleotides. Each sample yielded at least 3 million CDR3-containing paired-end reads. First-strand cDNA was synthesized from all RNA with the Mint cDNA synthesis kit, primed by a TRBC-specific oligonucleotide. After uracil-DNA glycosylase treatment, a first 18-cycle PCR used universal primers M1SS and BC2_uni_R on all cDNA. The authors' analysis ran thus. Normalization of each sample was performed by random selection of 1 million high-quality reads, each carrying a distinct molecular identifier. Reads sharing molecular identifiers were discarded rather than binned into consensus sequences. MiTCR, run with a Q25 quality threshold and the strictest error-elimination algorithm, handled CDR3 identification, clonotype clustering and error correction. A nonparametric unseen species model with Euler transformation was used to estimate lower-bound total TCR beta diversity. The public reads were quality trimmed at Q25 with fastp and then assembled into clones with MiXCR by TCRdb, keeping productive beta chains. When rows share a CDR3 protein, they turn into one entry using the most common DNA and genes. These V and J calls derive from TCRdb rather than the authors' analysis. For this sample there are some 930,000 distinct CDR3 sequences; around 29% appear just once. The ten most abundant clones make up roughly 10% of the sample.

The donors were 40 or so Caucasian individuals from Russia, aged roughly 6 to 95 years, who were systemically healthy. Each donor gave about 9.2 milliliters of peripheral blood, drawn into EDTA-treated Vacutainer tubes. Ficoll-Paque density-gradient centrifugation was used to isolate PBMCs, with at least 7 million per sample. Trizol reagent was used to extract total RNA from the PBMCs, yielding at least 5 micrograms per sample. For every donor, an aliquot of PBMCs went through flow cytometry to measure the percentages of naive CD45RAhigh/CD27high T cells. A further study also used this sample, focusing on T cells of mothers and their children. Looking at the second paper: Nine systemically healthy Caucasian individuals served as donors, namely three mothers together with their six children. cDNA synthesis consumed the entire amount of extracted RNA, loaded at around 1.4 ug RNA in each 15 ul reaction. Sample barcodes and 2-4 random nucleotides were added via the M1S primer in the second PCR. Each mother yielded over 8.5 million TCR beta CDR3 reads and each child about 3 million reads. Thymic selection similarly shapes TCR recombination output in related and unrelated pairs, with minor effect from inherited differences. Normalized repertoire overlap was always found to be slightly, but never significantly, higher in related mother-child pairs than in unrelated mother-child pairs. Persistent microchimeric T cell clones were not detected, at a sensitivity of 95 to 100 clones per million clonotypes. In the study, deep NGS was used to compare the TCR beta repertoires of mothers and children, and features distinguishing related mother-child pairs from unrelated individuals were sought. The mean age was roughly 44 +/- 4 years for the mothers and around 10 +/- 4 years for the children. After adapters were ligated using NEBNext reagents, the libraries underwent 100+100 nt paired-end sequencing on an Illumina HiSeq 2000. Mother and child libraries were prepared a month apart and sequenced in separate runs to prevent cross-contamination. For each donor, somewhere between roughly 500,000 and 2,100,000 distinct TCR beta clonotypes were identified. Naive TCR beta clonotypes were estimated from low-frequency clonotypes matched to each donor's FACS-determined naive share, without sorting.

The sequenced sample was blood. The TCR was taken from a woman aged 35 to 49 in good health. The sequence is built from TRBV10-3 and TRBJ2-7; TRBD1 is perhaps the D gene, given 6 matching bases. Here the CDR3 is given as CAISAGTTYGQYF. The nucleotide sequence reads TGTGCCATCAGTGCCGGGACAACCTACGGGCAGTACTTC.